This T cell receptor (beta chain) emerged from a study of OX40 agonist ivuxolimab in advanced cancers. Turning to the study itself: Ivuxolimab is a fully human IgG2 antibody that activates OX40 (CD134). General observations from the study: The mean number of expanded clones was higher in CD8+ T cells than in CD4+. In the 0.1 to 3.0 mg/kg range, CD4+ and CD8+ blood T cells had expanded clonally by week 6.

Autoimmune disease history or systemic immunosuppression was exclusionary. J was trimmed by 3 bases and V by 7 bases; bases with no gene match: 7. The CDR3 is 15 residues long. The germline gives CDR1 SGHVS, CDR2 FQNEAQ. About this clone itself: The antigen remains unidentified.

The repertoire was sequenced with immunoSEQ multiplex PCR; TCRdb's copy has only in-frame clones and lacks some. The sample includes around 46,000 clones, roughly 80% of them seen just once. Material: CD4+ or CD8+ T cells sorted from blood, obtained in a trial of the OX40 agonist ivuxolimab. The sequence was obtained from an adult with an advanced solid tumor such as melanoma, head and neck, liver or kidney cancer. V gene TRBV7-8 combines with J gene TRBJ2-2; 8 nucleotides agree with TRBD2. CDR3 nucleotide sequence: TGTGCCAGCACCTCCTCGGGGGGGCACACCGGGGAGCTGTTTTTT. Amino acids: CASTSSGGHTGELFF.